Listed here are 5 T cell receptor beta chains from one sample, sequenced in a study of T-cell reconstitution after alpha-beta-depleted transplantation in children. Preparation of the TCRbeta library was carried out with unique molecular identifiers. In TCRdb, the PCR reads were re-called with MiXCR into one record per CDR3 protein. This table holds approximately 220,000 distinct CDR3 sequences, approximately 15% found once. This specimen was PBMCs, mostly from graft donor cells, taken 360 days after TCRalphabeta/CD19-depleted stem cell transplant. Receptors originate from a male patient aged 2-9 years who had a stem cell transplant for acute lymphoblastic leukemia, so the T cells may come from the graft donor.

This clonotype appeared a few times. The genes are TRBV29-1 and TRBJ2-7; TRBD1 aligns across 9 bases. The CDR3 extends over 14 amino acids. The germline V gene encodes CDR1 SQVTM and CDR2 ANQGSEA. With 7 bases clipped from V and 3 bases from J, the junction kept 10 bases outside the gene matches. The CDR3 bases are TGCAGCGCGGAGCGGACAGGGGCGAACTACGAGCAGTACTTC. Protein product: CSAERTGANYEQYF.

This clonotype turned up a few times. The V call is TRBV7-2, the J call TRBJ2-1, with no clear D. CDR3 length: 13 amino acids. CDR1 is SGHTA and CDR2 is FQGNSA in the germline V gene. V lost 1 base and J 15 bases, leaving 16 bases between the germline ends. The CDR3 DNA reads TGTGCCAGCAGCTTAGAGGCGACACCACCTCCGTTCTTC. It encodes CASSLEATPPPFF.

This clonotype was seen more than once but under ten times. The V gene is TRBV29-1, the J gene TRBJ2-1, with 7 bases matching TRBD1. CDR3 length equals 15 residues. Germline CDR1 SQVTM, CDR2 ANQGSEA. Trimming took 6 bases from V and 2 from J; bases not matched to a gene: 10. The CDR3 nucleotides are TGCAGCGTGAAGGACAGGTCGAACACCTACAATGAGCAGTTCTTC. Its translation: CSVKDRSNTYNEQFF.

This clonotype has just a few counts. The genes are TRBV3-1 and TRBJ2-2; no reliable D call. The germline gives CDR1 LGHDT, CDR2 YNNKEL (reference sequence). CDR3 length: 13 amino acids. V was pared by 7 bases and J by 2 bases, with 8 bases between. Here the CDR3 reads CASISPNTGELFF. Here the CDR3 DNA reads TGTGCCAGCATCTCGCCAAACACCGGGGAGCTGTTTTTT.

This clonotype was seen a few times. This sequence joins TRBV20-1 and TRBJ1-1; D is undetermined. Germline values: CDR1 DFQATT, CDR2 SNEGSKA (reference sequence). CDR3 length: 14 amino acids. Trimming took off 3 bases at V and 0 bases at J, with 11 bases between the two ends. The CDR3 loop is CSASKTPMNTEAFF. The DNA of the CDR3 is TGCAGTGCTAGCAAGACACCCATGAACACTGAAGCTTTCTTT.